The clone carrying this T cell receptor (beta chain) was detected only a few times. These data come from a study of patients and donors after allogeneic stem cell transplantation. Germline values: CDR1 LGHNA, CDR2 YNFKEQ. This CDR3 region has 14 residues. The ends were cut back, 3 bases at V and 7 bases at J, with 15 bases in the middle. MiXCR was run by TCRdb on the RT-PCR reads, yielding one entry per CDR3 protein. The sample consists of over 130,000 distinct CDR3 sequences, about 36% of them appearing once. The chain uses TRBV4-2 and TRBJ1-1; D perhaps matches TRBD1 (6 bases). Sequenced material: blood, either unsorted or a sorted T cell fraction (not recorded which). This TCR was recovered from a human donor who was either an allogeneic HSCT recipient or a stem cell or donor lymphocyte infusion donor (not recorded which). It is not recorded whose cells these are; they may come from a transplant donor. CDR3 bases: TGTGCCAGCAGCCATGCAGGGGCATTGGATGAAGCTTTCTTT. It yields the protein CASSHAGALDEAFF.